This T cell receptor beta chain is from a study of CD8+ T cells in alopecia areata. Following RNA extraction, reverse transcription yielded cDNA that acted as the sequencing template. Libraries were prepared by immunoSEQ multiplex PCR; TCRdb keeps only in-frame clonotypes and omits some of them. The sample lists more than 90,000 clones; 50% to 75% were seen once. Regarding treatment: oral pan-JAK inhibitor, 5-10 mg twice daily. Sequenced here: CD8+ T cells sorted from blood, sampled at week 4, from a patient treated with tofacitinib. This receptor was obtained from a human donor with alopecia areata.

CDR3 sequence reads: CASSAARDPVNQPQHF. In nucleotides, the CDR3 is TGTGCCAGCAGCGCAGCTCGGGACCCAGTCAATCAGCCCCAGCATTTT. The chain recombines TRBV9 with TRBJ1-5; weak D call: TRBD1 (5 bases). The CDR3 is made up of 16 amino acids. With 3 bases removed from V and 3 bases from J, the gap between germline ends came to 16 bases. Germline-derived CDR1 and CDR2 are SGDLS and YYNGEE.